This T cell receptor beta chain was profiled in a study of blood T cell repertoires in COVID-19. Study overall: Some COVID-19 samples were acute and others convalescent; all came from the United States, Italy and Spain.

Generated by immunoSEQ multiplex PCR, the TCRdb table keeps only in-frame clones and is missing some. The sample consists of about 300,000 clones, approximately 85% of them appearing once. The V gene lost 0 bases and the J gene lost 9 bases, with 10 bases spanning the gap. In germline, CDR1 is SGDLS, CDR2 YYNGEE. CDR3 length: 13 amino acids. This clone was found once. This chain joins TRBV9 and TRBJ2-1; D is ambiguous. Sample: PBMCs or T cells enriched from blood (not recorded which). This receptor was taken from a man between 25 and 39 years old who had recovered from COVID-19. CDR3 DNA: TGTGCCAGCAGCGTAGGAGTATGGAGTGAGCAGTTCTTC. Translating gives CASSVGVWSEQFF.